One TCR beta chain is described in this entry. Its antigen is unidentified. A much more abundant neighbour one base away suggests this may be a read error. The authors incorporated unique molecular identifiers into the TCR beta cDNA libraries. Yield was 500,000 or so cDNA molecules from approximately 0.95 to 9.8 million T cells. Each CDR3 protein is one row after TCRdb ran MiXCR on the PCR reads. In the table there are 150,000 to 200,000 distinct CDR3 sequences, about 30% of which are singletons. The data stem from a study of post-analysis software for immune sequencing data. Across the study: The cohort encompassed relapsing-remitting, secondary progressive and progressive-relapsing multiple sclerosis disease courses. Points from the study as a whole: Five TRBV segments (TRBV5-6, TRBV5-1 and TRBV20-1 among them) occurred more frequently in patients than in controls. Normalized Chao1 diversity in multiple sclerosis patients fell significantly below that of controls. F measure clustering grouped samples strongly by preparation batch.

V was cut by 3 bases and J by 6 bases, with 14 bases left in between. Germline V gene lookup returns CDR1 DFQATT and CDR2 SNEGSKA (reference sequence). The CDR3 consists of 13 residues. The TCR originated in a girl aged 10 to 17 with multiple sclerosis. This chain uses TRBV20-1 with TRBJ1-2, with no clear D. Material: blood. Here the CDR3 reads CSASDNSYDGYTF. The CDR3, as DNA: TGCAGTGCTAGCGATAACAGCTACGATGGCTACACCTTC.